The 2 T cell receptor beta chains presented below share a single source sample, sequenced in a study of cytomegalovirus exposure and HLA in healthy donors. The PCR had 60 Vbeta and 13 Jbeta primers. The repertoire was sequenced with immunoSEQ multiplex PCR; TCRdb's copy has only in-frame clones and lacks some. Here the sample spans about 67,000 clones, around 89% being singletons. Sequencing was carried out using PBMCs. These receptors all stem from a woman in her twenties or thirties in good health and CMV-seropositive.

The chain recombines TRBV30 with TRBJ2-1; 13 nucleotides agree with TRBD2. V shed 3 bases, J shed 2 bases, and the junction held 1 base outside the gene matches. Germline CDR1 reads GTSNPN; CDR2 reads SVGIG (reference sequence). The CDR3 contains 15 residues. This chain's CDR3 is CAWRGTSGTYNEQFF. The CDR3 bases are TGTGCCTGGAGGGGGACTAGCGGGACCTACAATGAGCAGTTCTTC.

This clone appeared once. The J gene is TRBJ2-7, the V gene TRBV5-1, with D hard to call. Looked up from germline, CDR1 is SGHRS and CDR2 is YFSETQ. This CDR3 is built from 16 residues. V was clipped by 0 bases and J by 0 bases, with 13 bases between them. As DNA, the CDR3 is TGCGCCAGCAGCTTGGTTGTCACCTCAGACTCCTACGAGCAGTACTTC. It specifies CASSLVVTSDSYEQYF. Variable domain in full (rest from reference TRBV5-1 and TRBJ2-7): KAGVTQTPRYLIKTRGQQVTLSCSPISGHRSVSWYQQTPGQGLQFLFEYFSETQRNKGNFPGRFSGRQFSNSRSEMNVSTLELGDSALYLCASSLVVTSDSYEQYFGPGTRLTVT.